These 12 T cell receptor beta chains came from one sample sequenced in a study of blood T cells in healthy people across ages. Using a J-beta primer mix together with a sample-barcoded 5' primer, a second PCR was run for roughly 6 to 12 cycles. From the 5' RACE reads, TCRdb called clonotypes with MiXCR, one entry per CDR3 protein. The data contain 800,000 to 950,000 distinct CDR3 sequences, about 29% of them singletons. A further study also used this sample, focusing on T cells of mothers and their children.

Sequenced input: blood. The receptors come from a woman aged 40 to 49 in good health.

This clonotype was counted at least ten times. The chain couples TRBV6-2 or TRBV6-3 to TRBJ1-2; 9 bases agree with TRBD1. There are 13 residues in the CDR3. Germline V gene data show CDR1 as MNHEY and CDR2 as SVGEGT. With 5 bases clipped from V and 6 bases from J, the junction kept 4 bases outside the gene matches. CDR3 in DNA: TGTGCCAGCAGTCATGGGACAGGGAATGGCTACACCTTC. It encodes CASSHGTGNGYTF.

Only one count was recorded for this clonotype. The rearrangement joins TRBV4-1 to TRBJ2-5; 7 nucleotides align to TRBD2. V was clipped by 0 bases and J by 3 bases; unmatched bases: 4. The germline gives CDR1 MGHRA, CDR2 YSYEKL. The length of the CDR3 is 15 residues. CDR3 coding DNA: TGCGCCAGCAGCCAAGATGTGGGACTAAAAGAGACCCAGTACTTC. The encoded protein is CASSQDVGLKETQYF.

This clonotype was seen only a few times. V usage is TRBV6-2 or TRBV6-3 and J usage is TRBJ2-1, with TRBD2 identical over 11 bases. V trimming: 6 bases; J trimming: 5 bases; junction bases outside the gene matches: 6. The CDR3 sequence is 15 residues long. CDR1 is MNHEY and CDR2 is SVGEGT in the germline V gene. CDR3 amino acids: CASSRLAGRNNEQFF. The CDR3 nucleotides read TGTGCCAGCAGCCGACTAGCGGGGAGGAACAATGAGCAGTTCTTC.

This clonotype was observed a few times. This chain uses TRBV19 with TRBJ2-3; tentatively, D is TRBD1 (6 bases). V gave up 2 bases and J gave up 3 bases, with 12 bases separating them. CDR1 is LNHDA, CDR2 SQIVND, per germline (reference sequence). The CDR3 has 15 residues. The CDR3 nucleotides read TGTGCCAGTAGTATATGGGGGCATGAAACAGATACGCAGTATTTT. Translated: CASSIWGHETDTQYF.

This chain uses TRBV29-1 with TRBJ2-1; either TRBD1 or TRBD2 may supply D (5 bases each). This CDR3 is 14 amino acids long. Trimming pared 2 bases from V and 8 bases from J, leaving 16 bases between. Germline V CDR1 and CDR2: SQVTM, ANQGSEA. The CDR3 region has the DNA TGCAGCGTTGAATTCGGGACGGTCCCGGATGAGCAGTTCTTC. It yields the protein CSVEFGTVPDEQFF.

Concerning this clonotype itself: Possible read error: a much larger clone is one base away. This chain connects TRBV5-1 to TRBJ2-5; 10 nucleotides align to TRBD2. The CDR3 contains 15 residues. CDR1 is SGHRS, CDR2 YFSETQ, per germline. V was clipped by 4 bases and J by 11 bases; unmatched bases: 14. The CDR3 is CASSPGTSVYNEQYF. Here the CDR3 DNA reads TGCGCCAGCAGCCCCGGGACTAGCGTATACAATGAGCAGTACTTC.

For this clonotype: A much larger clone differs by one base, so this may be a read error. The chain links TRBV5-6 to TRBJ2-4; the match to TRBD1 covers 12 bases. Germline values: CDR1 SGHDT, CDR2 YYEEEE. Trimming at V came to 3 bases and at J to 14 bases, leaving 15 bases not matched to a gene. The CDR3 runs to 16 residues. The CDR3 sequence is CASSYMGQGASYEKYF. CDR3 sequence (DNA): TGTGCCAGCAGCTATATGGGACAGGGGGCTTCCTACGAGAAGTACTTC.

Ten or more counts support this clonotype. This chain uses TRBV2 with TRBJ2-7; 12 nucleotides line up with TRBD2. Germline CDR1 and CDR2: SNHLY and FYNNEI. Trimming removed 2 bases from V and 0 bases from J; junction bases left unmatched: 11. CDR3 length: 19 residues. This CDR3 reads CASSESLGLAGTSSYEQYF. In nucleotides, the CDR3 is TGTGCCAGCAGTGAATCCCTAGGACTAGCGGGAACGAGCTCCTACGAGCAGTACTTC.

The chain combines TRBV12-3 or TRBV12-4 with TRBJ2-2; a weak D match, TRBD1 (6 bases). Trimming removed 6 bases at V and 4 bases at J, with 15 bases between. The CDR3 extends over 15 amino acids. CDR3 sequence: CASRGQPLGTGELFF. In DNA form, the CDR3 reads TGTGCCAGCAGAGGACAGCCCTTGGGCACCGGGGAGCTGTTTTTT.

This clonotype has more than one count but fewer than ten. The genes are TRBV10-3 and TRBJ2-1; 13 positions agree with TRBD2. CDR3 length: 18 amino acids. Per the germline V gene, CDR1 is ENHRY and CDR2 is SYGVKD. Trimming at V came to 1 base and at J to 7 bases, leaving 10 bases not matched to a gene. The CDR3 region has the DNA TGTGCCATCAGTGAGTTGGATAGAGGACTAGCGGGAGTAAATGAGCAGTTCTTC. This translates into CAISELDRGLAGVNEQFF.

This clonotype was counted a few times. The chain recombines TRBV20-1 with TRBJ2-7; perhaps TRBD1 as D (5 bases). V shed 0 bases and J shed 1 base, with 10 bases lying between them. CDR3 size: 14 residues. Germline assignment: CDR1 DFQATT and CDR2 SNEGSKA (reference sequence). The CDR3 loop is CSARDGAGSYEQYF. The CDR3 DNA sequence: TGCAGTGCTAGAGATGGTGCAGGGTCCTACGAGCAGTACTTC.

This clonotype has a handful of counts. The V call is TRBV20-1, the J call TRBJ2-1; D possibly corresponds to TRBD2 (7 bases). Trimming pared 0 bases from V and 8 bases from J, leaving 14 bases between. Germline V gives CDR1 DFQATT, CDR2 SNEGSKA (reference sequence). The CDR3 is 14 amino acids. CDR3 in amino acids: CSAREGRGRDEQFF. DNA of the CDR3: TGCAGTGCTAGAGAGGGGCGGGGGCGGGATGAGCAGTTCTTC.